This entry lists 31 T cell receptor beta chains sequenced from one sample in a study of siplizumab effects on memory and regulatory T cells. The assay was immunoSEQ multiplex PCR, and TCRdb's table has in-frame clones only and misses some. The top ten clones hold roughly 0.16% of a sample with around 100,000 clones, 91% of them seen once. Source material: CD4+ T cells sorted from blood. The receptor source for this set is a human donor in good health.

This chain uses TRBV29-1 with TRBJ2-5; D is unclear. The CDR3 totals 13 residues. V lost 6 bases and J 1 base, leaving 12 bases between the germline ends. Germline V gene lookup returns CDR1 SQVTM and CDR2 ANQGSEA. The CDR3 coding sequence is TGCAGCGTACCCGGACCGCTCCAAGAGACCCAGTACTTC. Its protein is CSVPGPLQETQYF.

This clone was counted a single time. The J gene is TRBJ1-2, the V gene TRBV5-6; the D gene is possibly TRBD1 (5 bases). The CDR3 covers 13 residues. Germline V gene lookup returns CDR1 SGHDT and CDR2 YYEEEE. V lost 1 base and J 6 bases, leaving 10 bases between the germline ends. CDR3 loop: CASSLSLGDGYTF. The CDR3 nucleotides are TGTGCCAGCAGCTTGTCTTTGGGGGATGGCTACACCTTC.

The chain uses TRBV9 and TRBJ2-1; 9 bases match TRBD1. Per germline, CDR1 SGDLS and CDR2 YYNGEE. J lost 7 bases, V lost 2 bases, and 7 bases had no gene match. The CDR3 extends over 15 amino acids. The CDR3 sequence is CASSVRDRVGNEQFF. The CDR3 DNA reads TGTGCCAGCAGCGTCCGGGACAGGGTTGGGAATGAGCAGTTCTTC.

The rearrangement joins TRBV2 to TRBJ1-4; TRBD1 might be the D (6 bases). CDR3 size: 15 residues. Germline V gives CDR1 SNHLY, CDR2 FYNNEI. With 3 bases removed from V and 1 base from J, the gap between germline ends came to 9 bases. For the CDR3, the DNA is TGTGCCAGCAGTGACAGGGGAGGAACTAATGAAAAACTGTTTTTT. Protein product: CASSDRGGTNEKLFF.

V usage is TRBV2 and J usage is TRBJ2-7, with D perhaps matching TRBD1 (5 bases). Germline V gene sequence: CDR1 SNHLY, CDR2 FYNNEI. The CDR3 consists of 13 residues. Trimming took 4 bases from V and 2 from J, leaving 9 bases between them. This chain's CDR3 is CASSGDSPYEQYF. The CDR3 DNA is TGTGCCAGCAGTGGAGACAGTCCCTACGAGCAGTACTTC.

The chain couples TRBV11-3 to TRBJ2-4, with D possibly matching TRBD1 (6 bases). V shed 8 bases and J shed 14 bases, with 16 bases lying between them. The CDR3 totals 11 residues. In germline, CDR1 is SGHNT, CDR2 YENEEA. In DNA, the CDR3 is TGTGCCAGCGCCGCCCCAGGGGAGAAGTACTTC. Amino acids: CASAAPGEKYF.

The chain carries TRBV10-3 and TRBJ1-5; D is undetermined. Looked up from germline, CDR1 is ENHRY and CDR2 is SYGVKD. The CDR3 loop spans 16 amino acids. V was shortened by 2 bases and J by 4 bases, with 15 bases between the two germline ends. The CDR3, as DNA: TGTGCCATCAGTGAGGTGGCAGGTGTAACGAATCAGCCCCAGCATTTT. This sequence encodes CAISEVAGVTNQPQHF.

This clone was seen only once. The chain has TRBV2 and TRBJ2-2; 7 nucleotides match TRBD1. The CDR3 covers 14 residues. Per the germline V gene, CDR1 is SNHLY and CDR2 is FYNNEI. With 8 bases clipped from V and 1 base from J, the junction kept 4 bases outside the gene matches. The CDR3 region is CASLRDRNTGELFF. The CDR3 coding sequence is TGTGCCAGCCTCCGGGACAGGAACACCGGGGAGCTGTTTTTT.

V gene TRBV19 combines with J gene TRBJ1-2, with no clear D. The CDR3 sequence is 16 residues long. CDR1 is LNHDA and CDR2 is SQIVND in the germline V gene (reference sequence). The V end lost 4 bases, the J end lost 1 base, and 16 bases lay between the germline ends. The CDR3 DNA reads as TGTGCCAGTAGTAGTACCGGCAGACGCGATAACTATGGCTACACCTTC. This translates into CASSSTGRRDNYGYTF.

This clone was detected only once. V and J are TRBV12-5 and TRBJ1-4; D remains ambiguous. CDR3 length: 14 amino acids. Germline V gives CDR1 LGHNT, CDR2 FRNRAP. Deletions cut 3 bases from V and 10 bases from J, with 15 bases between. This CDR3 is CASGFSSSTGKLFF. The CDR3 DNA reads TGTGCTAGTGGTTTCTCCTCCTCGACCGGAAAACTGTTTTTT.

The chain employs TRBV7-2 and TRBJ2-1, with D maybe TRBD1 (6 bases). CDR1 is SGHTA and CDR2 is FQGNSA in the germline V gene. The CDR3 is 18 amino acids. Trimming left V 4 bases short and J 5 bases short, with 24 bases between. CDR3 bases: TGTGCCAGCAGCTCCGTGCCGGGACACAAGTTGCCCGACAATGAGCAGTTCTTC. Protein sequence: CASSSVPGHKLPDNEQFF.

V usage is TRBV5-1 and J usage is TRBJ2-5, with D perhaps TRBD1 (6 bases). Looked up from germline, CDR1 is SGHRS and CDR2 is YFSETQ. This CDR3 region has 13 residues. Deletions cut 5 bases from V and 5 bases from J, with 13 bases between. The CDR3 nucleotides read TGCGCCAGCAGTCGGGTCCAGGGGGAGACCCAGTACTTC. It specifies CASSRVQGETQYF. Full variable domain (rest looked up from reference TRBV5-1 and TRBJ2-5): KAGVTQTPRYLIKTRGQQVTLSCSPISGHRSVSWYQQTPGQGLQFLFEYFSETQRNKGNFPGRFSGRQFSNSRSEMNVSTLELGDSALYLCASSRVQGETQYFGPGTRLLVL.

The chain employs TRBV6-1 and TRBJ1-1; D is possibly TRBD1 (6 bases). Between the trimmed V and J ends, which lost 5 bases and 12 bases, there was a span of 19 bases. This CDR3 comprises 13 residues. CDR1 is MNHNS and CDR2 is SASEGT in the germline V gene. CDR3 coding DNA: TGTGCCAGCAGTAGTTCCGGGATCAGGGACACTTTCTTT. Protein sequence: CASSSSGIRDTFF.

This clone was seen only a few times. The CDR3 DNA sequence: TGTGCCAGCAGTTCCACACCAGGGGTGCGGTCACCCCTCCACTTT. Protein: CASSSTPGVRSPLHF. This rearrangement joins TRBV27 to TRBJ1-6; tentative D call: TRBD1 (6 bases). CDR1 is MNHEY, CDR2 SMNVEV, per germline (reference sequence). Trimming took off 4 bases at V and 10 bases at J, with 17 bases between the two ends. The CDR3 is 15 amino acids.

This rearrangement joins TRBV2 to TRBJ1-1; possibly TRBD1 for D (5 bases). Germline V CDR1 and CDR2: SNHLY, FYNNEI. V was shortened by 6 bases and J by 4 bases, with 12 bases between the two germline ends. This CDR3 comprises 13 residues. The CDR3 bases are TGTGCCAGCAGATTTATGGGGGGCACTGAAGCTTTCTTT. This codes for CASRFMGGTEAFF. The whole variable domain, remainder taken from reference TRBV2 and TRBJ1-1, is EPEVTQTPSHQVTQMGQEVILRCVPISNHLYFYWYRQILGQKVEFLVSFYNNEISEKSEIFDDQFSVERPDGSNFTLKIRSTKLEDSAMYFCASRFMGGTEAFFGQGTRLTVV.

The rearrangement uses TRBV7-2 and TRBJ1-5; weak D call: TRBD1 (6 bases). V gave up 5 bases and J gave up 3 bases, with 11 bases separating them. CDR3 length equals 14 residues. CDR1 is SGHTA, CDR2 FQGNSA, per germline. Here the CDR3 DNA reads TGTGCCAGCAGCCTACAGGGCCTCAATCAGCCCCAGCATTTT. The encoded protein is CASSLQGLNQPQHF.

CDR3 bases: TGTGCCAGCACCATTTCCCCAAACCGGGGGAACTATGGCTACACCTTC. This translates into CASTISPNRGNYGYTF. V is TRBV28 and J is TRBJ1-2, with D possibly TRBD1 on 5 matching bases. This CDR3 region has 16 residues. Trimming left V 7 bases short and J 2 bases short, with 20 bases between. Germline lookup yields CDR1 MDHEN and CDR2 SYDVKM.

The chain is built from TRBV19 and TRBJ1-1, with D maybe TRBD1 (5 bases). Deletions cut 7 bases from V and 0 bases from J, with 6 bases between. The CDR3 has 12 residues. The germline CDR1 and CDR2 sequences are LNHDA and SQIVND (reference sequence). CDR3 residues: CASTGVNTEAFF. In nucleotides, the CDR3 is TGTGCCAGTACGGGGGTGAACACTGAAGCTTTCTTT.

The chain is built from TRBV7-2 and TRBJ1-2, with 7 bases matching TRBD1. V gave up 4 bases and J gave up 5 bases; unmatched junction bases: 4. This CDR3 comprises 13 residues. Germline V gene data show CDR1 as SGHTA and CDR2 as FQGNSA. The CDR3 is CASSSGQVYGYTF. In nucleotides, the CDR3 is TGTGCCAGCAGCTCAGGACAGGTTTATGGCTACACCTTC. Full variable domain (missing parts from reference TRBV7-2 and TRBJ1-2): GAGVSQSPSNKVTEKGKDVELRCDPISGHTALYWYRQSLGQGLEFLIYFQGNSAPDKSGLPSDRFSAERTGGSVSTLTIQRTQQEDSAVYLCASSSGQVYGYTFGSGTRLTVV.

The chain joins TRBV6-1 to TRBJ1-5; no definite D call. V was clipped by 6 bases and J by 7 bases, with 13 bases between them. This CDR3 has 13 amino acids. Germline V gives CDR1 MNHNS, CDR2 SASEGT. The CDR3 DNA is TGTGCCAGCAGGTACTTGGATGGGCAGCCCCAGCATTTT. Encoded protein: CASRYLDGQPQHF.

The chain uses TRBV20-1 and TRBJ1-5, with D possibly TRBD1 on 5 matching bases. In germline, CDR1 is DFQATT, CDR2 SNEGSKA (reference sequence). Deletions cut 5 bases from V and 11 bases from J, with 13 bases between. The CDR3 has 11 residues. In nucleotides, the CDR3 is TGCAGTGCTGGAGGGGCTGCGACCCAGCATTTT. Its protein is CSAGGAATQHF.

CDR3 in DNA: TGTGCCAGCAGCGTTGACTTCTCTGGAAACACCATATATTTT. Its protein product is CASSVDFSGNTIYF. The chain joins TRBV11-2 to TRBJ1-3; no clear D gene. Germline CDR1 SGHAT, CDR2 FQNNGV. Trimming shortened V by 5 bases and J by 0 bases, and 8 bases separated the two germline ends. The length of the CDR3 is 14 residues.

The chain couples TRBV11-2 to TRBJ1-5; 10 nucleotides line up with TRBD1. Looked up from germline, CDR1 is SGHAT and CDR2 is FQNNGV. CDR3 length: 17 amino acids. Trimming took 5 bases from V and 1 from J; bases not matched to a gene: 8. The CDR3 is CASSAGTGAFSNQPQHF. In nucleotides, the CDR3 is TGTGCCAGCAGCGCGGGGACAGGGGCTTTCAGCAATCAGCCCCAGCATTTT.

The chain uses TRBV19 and TRBJ1-2; D may be TRBD1 (6 bases). The CDR3 has 15 residues. Looked up from germline, CDR1 is LNHDA and CDR2 is SQIVND (reference sequence). V lost 3 bases and J 5 bases, leaving 16 bases between the germline ends. CDR3 nucleotide sequence: TGTGCCAGTAGTATTTCTTGGGACACAAAATATGGCTACACCTTC. Amino acid sequence: CASSISWDTKYGYTF.

This sequence joins TRBV15 and TRBJ2-3, with 9 bases lining up with TRBD2. The CDR3 consists of 17 residues. Germline V gene data show CDR1 as LNHNV and CDR2 as YYDKDF (reference sequence). J lost 2 bases, V lost 1 base, and 7 bases had no gene match. The CDR3 protein is CATSRGGLAGNTDTQYF. CDR3 sequence (DNA): TGTGCCACCAGCAGAGGGGGCCTAGCGGGGAACACAGATACGCAGTATTTT.

The rearrangement joins TRBV6-5 to TRBJ1-3, with D unresolved. Germline CDR1 MNHEY, CDR2 SVGAGI. The CDR3 is 14 residues long. V was trimmed by 5 bases and J by 0 bases, leaving 8 bases between them. In DNA, the CDR3 is TGTGCCAGCAGTCGGATTGGCTCTGGAAACACCATATATTTT. Encoded protein: CASSRIGSGNTIYF.

The chain links TRBV19 to TRBJ1-1; 8 bases align to TRBD1. Looked up from germline, CDR1 is LNHDA and CDR2 is SQIVND (reference sequence). The J segment lost 0 bases and the V segment lost 2 bases, leaving 5 bases of the junction unmatched. The CDR3 length is 16 residues. DNA for the CDR3: TGTGCCAGTAGTATACGGACAGGGTCTCTGAACACTGAAGCTTTCTTT. Residues: CASSIRTGSLNTEAFF.

The J gene is TRBJ1-2, the V gene TRBV10-1, with D hard to call. Germline V gene lookup returns CDR1 WNHNN and CDR2 SYGVQD (reference sequence). Deletions cut 8 bases from V and 4 bases from J, with 20 bases between. This CDR3 comprises 15 residues. The DNA of the CDR3 is TGCGCCAGCCGCCCGTGGCGGGATGCTCCCTATGGCTACACCTTC. The encoded protein is CASRPWRDAPYGYTF.

This clone was found once. The rearrangement joins TRBV29-1 to TRBJ1-1; D might be TRBD1 (6 bases). Looked up from germline, CDR1 is SQVTM and CDR2 is ANQGSEA. The CDR3 runs to 13 residues. The V and J ends lost 8 bases and 0 bases respectively, with 13 bases between them. Written as DNA, the CDR3 is TGCAGCCTTTTCGGGACACTGAACACTGAAGCTTTCTTT. It codes for CSLFGTLNTEAFF.

The V and J genes are TRBV11-2 and TRBJ2-3; unclear D gene. The germline gives CDR1 SGHAT, CDR2 FQNNGV. The CDR3 runs 14 residues. V lost 8 bases, J lost 2 bases, and 14 bases lay in between. The CDR3 here is CASLMGLSTDTQYF. In nucleotides, the CDR3 is TGTGCCAGCTTAATGGGCCTATCCACAGATACGCAGTATTTT.

V usage is TRBV18 and J usage is TRBJ1-5; 9 nucleotides line up with TRBD1. The CDR3 is 16 amino acids. Germline CDR1 KGHSH, CDR2 LQKENI. V lost 4 bases and J lost 6; bases outside the gene matches: 10. The CDR3 loop is CASSLGTGLGVQPQHF. The CDR3 DNA follows: TGTGCCAGCTCACTCGGGACAGGGCTGGGGGTTCAGCCCCAGCATTTT.